Included here is one T cell receptor (beta chain) sequence, with context. Antigen specificity is unknown. Prior autoimmune disease or systemic immunosuppression barred patients. At cycle 4 day 1, cycle 7 day 1, and baseline, blood was sampled. These data originate in a study of OX40 agonist ivuxolimab in advanced cancers. Study conclusions and caveats: Clonal expansion by week 6 occurred in CD4+ and CD8+ blood T cells (at 0.1 to 3.0 mg/kg).

This CDR3 region has 18 residues. The method was immunoSEQ multiplex PCR; TCRdb's version includes in-frame clones alone and lacks a portion of them. Of about 6,500 clones in the sample, roughly 63% were seen once. This sample comprised CD4+ or CD8+ T cells sorted from blood, obtained in a trial of the OX40 agonist ivuxolimab. J is TRBJ2-2 and V is TRBV21-1; no DNA check was done on the table's D call, TRBD2. TRBV21-1 is termed a pseudogene. This clonotype was sampled from an adult with an advanced solid tumor such as melanoma, head and neck, liver or kidney cancer. The CDR3 protein is CASSREVRLNANTGELFF. As DNA, the CDR3 is TGTGCCAGCAGCCGCGAAGTACGCCTAAACGCGAACACCGGGGAGCTGTTTTTT.